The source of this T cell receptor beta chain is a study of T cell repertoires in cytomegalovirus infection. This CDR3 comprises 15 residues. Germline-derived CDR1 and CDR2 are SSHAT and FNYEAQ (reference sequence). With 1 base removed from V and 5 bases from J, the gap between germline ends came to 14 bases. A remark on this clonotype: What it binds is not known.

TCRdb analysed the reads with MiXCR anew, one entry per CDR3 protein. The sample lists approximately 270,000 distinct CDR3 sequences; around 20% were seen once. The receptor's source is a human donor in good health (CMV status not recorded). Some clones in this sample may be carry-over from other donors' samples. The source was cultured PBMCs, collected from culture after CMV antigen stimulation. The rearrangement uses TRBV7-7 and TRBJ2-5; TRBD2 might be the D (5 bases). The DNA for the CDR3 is TGTGCCAGCAGCTTAGGGGGAGTCACTCAGGAGACCCAGTACTTC. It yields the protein CASSLGGVTQETQYF.